The 21 T cell receptor beta chains below come from one sample, sequenced in a study of beta chain features in type 1 diabetes. Every isolated RNA sample was fully reverse transcribed, so sequencing captured expressed TCRB transcripts. Sequencing used immunoSEQ multiplex PCR; TCRdb keeps in-frame clones, though not all of them. The sample carries roughly 150,000 clones, 6.5% to 8.5% recorded once. These TCRs are of unknown antigen specificity. Study observations and caveats: Significant though moderate, a shortening of TCRB CDR3s appeared in all four CD4+ subsets of Type 1 diabetes patients.

Sequencing used central memory CD4+ T cells from blood. Receptors were obtained from a woman between 18 and 29 years old with type 1 diabetes.

This clone was counted only a few times. This sequence joins TRBV28 and TRBJ1-5; 7 positions agree with TRBD1. V shed 8 bases and J 5 bases; nucleotides not matched to a gene: 6. CDR3 size: 13 residues. Germline V gene lookup returns CDR1 MDHEN and CDR2 SYDVKM. Written as DNA, the CDR3 is TGTGCCAGCGATTTGGGACAGTATCAGCCCCAGCATTTT. Translation gives CASDLGQYQPQHF.

V and J are TRBV15 and TRBJ2-7; the D gene is possibly TRBD1 (6 bases). This CDR3 has 13 residues. The V gene lost 6 bases and the J gene lost 7 bases, with 16 bases spanning the gap. CDR1 LNHNV and CDR2 YYDKDF come from the germline V gene (reference sequence). This CDR3 is CATRQGQLGEQYF. The CDR3 nucleotides read TGTGCCACCAGACAGGGCCAACTGGGGGAGCAGTACTTC. Variable domain in full (rest from reference TRBV15 and TRBJ2-7): DAMVIQNPRYQVTQFGKPVTLSCSQTLNHNVMYWYQQKSSQAPKLLFHYYDKDFNNEADTPDNFQSRRPNTSFCFLDIRSPGLGDTAMYLCATRQGQLGEQYFGPGTRLTVT.

This rearrangement joins TRBV5-6 to TRBJ2-7, with D hard to call. V dropped 0 bases and J dropped 3 bases, with 7 bases sitting between them. This CDR3 is 13 amino acids long. Germline lookup yields CDR1 SGHDT and CDR2 YYEEEE. For the CDR3, the DNA is TGTGCCAGCAGCTTGGTAACTATCTACGAGCAGTACTTC. This codes for CASSLVTIYEQYF. The variable domain in full, with the rest retrieved from reference TRBV5-6 and TRBJ2-7, is DAGVTQSPTHLIKTRGQQVTLRCSPKSGHDTVSWYQQALGQGPQFIFQYYEEEERQRGNFPDRFSGHQFPNYSSELNVNALLLGDSALYLCASSLVTIYEQYFGPGTRLTVT.

This chain links TRBV18 with TRBJ2-5; 7 bases are a match to TRBD1. Germline loops: CDR1 KGHSH, CDR2 LQKENI. The CDR3 runs 13 residues. V trimming: 4 bases; J trimming: 4 bases; junction bases outside the gene matches: 3. As DNA, the CDR3 is TGTGCCAGCTCACTAAGACAGGGAGAGACCCAGTACTTC. Its protein is CASSLRQGETQYF.

This clone occurred a few times. CDR3 sequence: CASLPGQGAINYGYTF. The CDR3 region has the DNA TGTGCCAGCCTTCCGGGACAGGGGGCGATTAACTATGGCTACACCTTC. The rearrangement links TRBV2 to TRBJ1-2; 12 bases are a match to TRBD1. V lost 8 bases and J lost 1; bases outside the gene matches: 8. The CDR3 loop spans 16 amino acids. Germline V gene sequence: CDR1 SNHLY, CDR2 FYNNEI.

The chain joins TRBV27 to TRBJ1-1; TRBD1 agrees at 7 bases. The CDR3 runs 14 residues. The V gene end was trimmed by 3 bases and the J gene end by 4 bases; junction bases not matched to a gene: 5. CDR1 and CDR2 from the germline V gene are MNHEY and SMNVEV (reference sequence). CDR3 sequence: CASSFQGVGTEAFF. In nucleotides, the CDR3 is TGTGCCAGCAGTTTTCAGGGGGTAGGCACTGAAGCTTTCTTT.

The V gene is TRBV20-1, the J gene TRBJ2-7; the D gene is possibly TRBD2 (5 bases). Germline CDR1 is DFQATT and CDR2 is SNEGSKA (reference sequence). The length of the CDR3 is 11 residues. Trimming removed 6 bases from V and 5 bases from J, with 11 bases in between. In nucleotides, the CDR3 is TGCAGTGCAACTAGGGTCCACGAGCAGTACTTC. Translating it yields CSATRVHEQYF.

This clone was counted a few times. The J gene is TRBJ2-1, the V gene TRBV19, with D perhaps matching TRBD1 (5 bases). Germline loops: CDR1 LNHDA, CDR2 SQIVND (reference sequence). The CDR3 consists of 13 residues. V lost 7 bases, J lost 5 bases, and 12 bases lay in between. The CDR3, as DNA: TGTGCCAGTACCCCAGGGAAAAACAATGAGCAGTTCTTC. Protein: CASTPGKNNEQFF.

This clone has a count of ten or more. Other DNA sequences in the same sample also yield this CDR3. The gene calls are TRBV27 and TRBJ1-1, with D possibly TRBD1 on 6 matching bases. Germline assignment: CDR1 MNHEY and CDR2 SMNVEV (reference sequence). The CDR3 consists of 13 residues. The germline V and J ends were trimmed by 4 bases and 5 bases, with 11 bases remaining between them. CDR3 region: CASSSAQGTEAFF. The DNA of the CDR3 is TGTGCCAGCAGTTCGGCCCAGGGGACTGAAGCTTTCTTT.

The gene calls are TRBV15 and TRBJ2-1, with 9 bases identical to TRBD2. V trimming: 1 base; J trimming: 5 bases; junction bases outside the gene matches: 3. The CDR3 has 15 amino acids. Germline V gives CDR1 LNHNV, CDR2 YYDKDF (reference sequence). The CDR3 loop is CATSRAAGGNNEQFF. In DNA form, the CDR3 reads TGTGCCACCAGCAGAGCAGCGGGGGGAAACAATGAGCAGTTCTTC.

A note on this clone: At the DNA level, this CDR3 is encoded by other sequences in the same sample as well. The V gene is TRBV11-2, the J gene TRBJ2-5; 8 bases agree with TRBD1. From germline, CDR1 is SGHAT and CDR2 FQNNGV. V lost 1 base and J lost 4; bases outside the gene matches: 8. The CDR3 runs to 16 residues. The CDR3 sequence is CASSLGPDRVGETQYF. The CDR3 nucleotides read TGTGCCAGCAGCTTAGGACCGGACAGGGTCGGAGAGACCCAGTACTTC.

In its sample, this clone was seen a few times. The chain uses TRBV11-1 and TRBJ2-4, with D uncertain. This CDR3 has 12 amino acids. V lost 5 bases and J 6 bases, leaving 8 bases between the germline ends. The germline V gene encodes CDR1 SGHAT and CDR2 FQDESV (reference sequence). In nucleotides, the CDR3 is TGTGCCAGCAGCCCTAGGTTAAACATTCAGTACTTC. Translating it yields CASSPRLNIQYF.

This clone was counted many times. The chain is built from TRBV15 and TRBJ2-1; D remains ambiguous. The V gene lost 0 bases and the J gene lost 10 bases, with 7 bases spanning the gap. Germline values: CDR1 LNHNV, CDR2 YYDKDF (reference sequence). The CDR3 covers 12 residues. This CDR3 reads CATSRDSQEQFF. In DNA form, the CDR3 reads TGTGCCACCAGCAGAGACTCCCAGGAGCAGTTCTTC.

This clone showed up just a few times. This rearrangement joins TRBV30 to TRBJ1-3; TRBD1 matches 7 bases. V was clipped by 0 bases and J by 0 bases; unmatched bases: 8. The CDR3 totals 17 residues. Germline CDR1 GTSNPN, CDR2 SVGIG (reference sequence). Written as DNA, the CDR3 is TGTGCCTGGAGTGTACGGGCCACAGGGGCCTCTGGAAACACCATATATTTT. This gives the protein CAWSVRATGASGNTIYF.

The rearrangement links TRBV25-1 to TRBJ1-2; D perhaps matches TRBD1 (5 bases). The germline V and J ends were trimmed by 2 bases and 8 bases, with 9 bases remaining between them. The CDR3 sequence is 12 residues long. CDR1 is MGHDK, CDR2 SYGVNS, per germline. Here the CDR3 reads CASSEGGGGYTF. The CDR3 DNA follows: TGTGCCAGCAGTGAAGGGGGGGGAGGCTACACCTTC.

This chain joins TRBV10-3 and TRBJ2-3, with unresolved D. Trimming took off 6 bases at V and 6 bases at J, with 13 bases between the two ends. The CDR3 totals 13 residues. CDR1 is ENHRY and CDR2 is SYGVKD in the germline V gene. CDR3 amino acids: CAIRAGEADTQYF. Written as DNA, the CDR3 is TGTGCCATCAGGGCAGGTGAAGCTGATACGCAGTATTTT.

The chain uses TRBV27 and TRBJ1-2, with 12 bases fitting TRBD1. The CDR3 runs to 16 residues. CDR1 MNHEY and CDR2 SMNVEV come from the germline V gene (reference sequence). J was trimmed by 2 bases and V by 4 bases; bases with no gene match: 5. The CDR3 loop is CASSWSGTGGNYGYTF. As DNA, the CDR3 is TGTGCCAGCAGTTGGTCCGGGACAGGGGGCAACTATGGCTACACCTTC.

The table lists this clone with a few counts. The chain links TRBV5-6 to TRBJ2-3, with TRBD2 identical over 11 bases. Trimming took 3 bases from V and 4 from J; bases not matched to a gene: 1. Germline assignment: CDR1 SGHDT and CDR2 YYEEEE. The CDR3 is 14 amino acids. Written as DNA, the CDR3 is TGTGCCAGCAGCTCTAGCGGGGGGTCAGATACGCAGTATTTT. It codes for CASSSSGGSDTQYF.

V gene TRBV7-8 combines with J gene TRBJ2-1; D remains unclear. CDR3 length equals 13 residues. Germline V gene data show CDR1 as SGHVS and CDR2 as FQNEAQ. V was cut by 1 base and J by 7 bases, with 8 bases left in between. This CDR3 is CASSLVPRNEQFF. The CDR3 coding sequence is TGTGCCAGCAGCTTAGTCCCCAGGAATGAGCAGTTCTTC.

This chain connects TRBV7-2 to TRBJ2-2, with no clear D. The CDR3 spans 13 residues. Trimming removed 0 bases at V and 6 bases at J, with 5 bases between. Germline values: CDR1 SGHTA, CDR2 FQGNSA. Here the CDR3 reads CASSLASSGELFF. CDR3 DNA sequence: TGTGCCAGCAGCTTAGCGTCGTCCGGGGAGCTGTTTTTT.

The rearrangement uses TRBV2 and TRBJ1-2; 9 bases line up with TRBD1. This CDR3 region has 16 residues. Germline CDR1 reads SNHLY; CDR2 reads FYNNEI. With 4 bases clipped from V and 4 bases from J, the junction kept 10 bases outside the gene matches. The DNA for the CDR3 is TGTGCCAGCAGTGTAAATACAGGGGGCTTTGGCTATGGCTACACCTTC. This codes for CASSVNTGGFGYGYTF.